Presented here are 20 T cell receptor beta chains from one specimen sequenced in a study of blood T cell repertoires in COVID-19 (dated by TCRdb to the early 2020s). Library preparation was by the immunoSEQ multiplex PCR assay. This immuneACCESS table, as held by TCRdb, lists in-frame sequences with V and J called but not all clones. Of the missing ones, under half trace to an unresolved V gene in checked studies; the others have no known cause. The sample includes 20,000 or so clones, with 81% observed a single time. The ten biggest clones cover 11% to 15% of the sample. The specimen was peripheral blood. The source of these receptors is a man between 40 and 49 years old with active or convalescent COVID-19.

The chain couples TRBV19 to TRBJ2-7; a weak D match, TRBD2 (5 bases). The CDR3 is 15 amino acids. CDR1 and CDR2 (germline): LNHDA, SQIVND (reference sequence). The V end lost 2 bases, the J end lost 3 bases, and 14 bases lay between the germline ends. The CDR3 nucleotides read TGTGCCAGTAGTATAACGGGAAACACCAACTACGAGCAGTACTTC. This sequence encodes CASSITGNTNYEQYF.

This rearrangement joins TRBV5-4 to TRBJ2-3; TRBD1 might be the D (6 bases). Germline V gives CDR1 SGHNT, CDR2 YYREEE (reference sequence). This CDR3 contains 16 residues. Between the trimmed V and J ends, which lost 0 bases and 3 bases, there was a span of 14 bases. The CDR3 DNA is TGTGCCAGCAGCTTGGCGTCCCAACAGGGTACAGATACGCAGTATTTT. As protein: CASSLASQQGTDTQYF.

This chain joins TRBV7-2 and TRBJ2-7; TRBD1 aligns across 7 bases. The CDR3 length is 16 residues. The germline gives CDR1 SGHTA, CDR2 FQGNSA. Trimming cost V 5 bases and J 2 bases; bases outside gene matches: 12. The CDR3: CASSLGVRTGTYEQYF. CDR3 DNA sequence: TGTGCCAGCAGCCTAGGTGTTAGGACAGGTACCTACGAGCAGTACTTC.

This clone was detected a few times. J is TRBJ1-1 and V is TRBV5-5; D is unresolved. CDR3 length: 14 residues. With 4 bases removed from V and 5 bases from J, the gap between germline ends came to 15 bases. Per the germline V gene, CDR1 is SGHKS and CDR2 is YYEKEE (reference sequence). CDR3 DNA: TGTGCCAGCAGCCGGTGGAGGGCCGAGACTGAAGCTTTCTTT. Its translation: CASSRWRAETEAFF.

This chain links TRBV19 with TRBJ1-1, with D unclear. V lost 5 bases and J lost 6, with 13 bases in between. CDR1 is LNHDA, CDR2 SQIVND, per germline (reference sequence). The length of the CDR3 is 13 residues. CDR3 protein: CASSLMTGSEAFF. For the CDR3, the DNA is TGTGCCAGTAGTCTTATGACGGGTTCTGAAGCTTTCTTT. The full variable domain, with the rest looked up from reference TRBV19 and TRBJ1-1, is DGGITQSPKYLFRKEGQNVTLSCEQNLNHDAMYWYRQDPGQGLRLIYYSQIVNDFQKGDIAEGYSVSREKKESFPLTVTSAQKNPTAFYLCASSLMTGSEAFFGQGTRLTVV.

The chain couples TRBV6-5 to TRBJ2-7; unclear D gene. Trimming took 2 bases from V and 1 from J, leaving 6 bases between them. The CDR3 is made up of 13 amino acids. CDR1 and CDR2 from the germline V gene are MNHEY and SVGAGI. CDR3 region: CASSYGQSYEQYF. The CDR3 DNA reads as TGTGCCAGCAGTTACGGGCAGTCCTACGAGCAGTACTTC.

This sequence joins TRBV24-1 and TRBJ2-3; 9 bases line up with TRBD1. This CDR3 region has 16 residues. Germline V gene data show CDR1 as KGHDR and CDR2 as SFDVKD. Trimming removed 4 bases from V and 1 base from J; junction bases left unmatched: 5. For the CDR3, the DNA is TGTGCCACCAGTGACCCGGGGGACAGGGGCACAGATACGCAGTATTTT. This sequence encodes CATSDPGDRGTDTQYF.

This clone was detected only a few times. This rearrangement joins TRBV4-2 to TRBJ2-3, with 11 bases fitting TRBD2. With V trimmed by 3 bases and J by 6 bases, 14 bases remained unmatched. CDR1 is LGHNA and CDR2 is YNFKEQ in the germline V gene. There are 18 residues in the CDR3. The CDR3 DNA follows: TGTGCCAGCAGCCAGGGGGTGATAGGGCTAGCGGGGGGCGATACGCAGTATTTT. Protein product: CASSQGVIGLAGGDTQYF.

This chain joins TRBV6-5 and TRBJ1-2; TRBD1 is a possible D gene (6 bases). This CDR3 contains 14 residues. Germline V CDR1 and CDR2: MNHEY, SVGAGI. The ends were cut back, 10 bases at V and 6 bases at J, with 21 bases in the middle. In DNA form, the CDR3 reads TGTGCCACCCTAGGTAGGGGGAAATGGAATGGCTACACCTTC. As protein: CATLGRGKWNGYTF.

The V call is TRBV24-1, the J call TRBJ2-5, with D unclear. This CDR3 contains 14 residues. The germline CDR1 and CDR2 sequences are KGHDR and SFDVKD. V lost 2 bases to trimming and J lost 2 bases, with 8 bases between them. The CDR3, as DNA: TGTGCCACCAGTGATTCCAGGCCTCAAGAGACCCAGTACTTC. Translation: CATSDSRPQETQYF.

The V gene is TRBV2, the J gene TRBJ1-2; D is unclear. Trimming left V 8 bases short and J 0 bases short, with 7 bases between. This CDR3 is 12 amino acids long. CDR1 is SNHLY, CDR2 FYNNEI, per germline. CDR3 sequence: CASVRANYGYTF. CDR3 sequence (DNA): TGTGCCAGCGTGCGGGCTAACTATGGCTACACCTTC.

Relative to its sample, this clone is large (0.1 to 1%). In nucleotides, the CDR3 is TGTGCCAGTAGTATTCGGAATCAGCCCCAGCATTTT. This sequence encodes CASSIRNQPQHF. The rearrangement uses TRBV19 and TRBJ1-5; D remains ambiguous. The CDR3 loop spans 12 amino acids. Trimming left V 3 bases short and J 4 bases short, with 4 bases between. Germline V gene data show CDR1 as LNHDA and CDR2 as SQIVND (reference sequence).

A word on this clone: Distinct nucleotide sequences in the sample also encode this CDR3. CDR3: CASSLGSSYEQYF. In DNA, the CDR3 is TGTGCCAGCAGCTTGGGCAGCTCCTACGAGCAGTACTTC. The chain employs TRBV5-6 and TRBJ2-7; no definite D call. Trimming cost V 0 bases and J 0 bases, with 4 bases left between them. Germline loops: CDR1 SGHDT, CDR2 YYEEEE. The CDR3 consists of 13 residues.

The count of this clone is one. The rearrangement uses TRBV10-1 and TRBJ1-1; D not resolved. V shed 5 bases and J shed 0 bases, with 4 bases lying between them. Germline V lookup: CDR1 WNHNN, CDR2 SYGVQD (reference sequence). The CDR3 is 12 amino acids. This CDR3 is CASSSMNTEAFF. CDR3 DNA sequence: TGCGCCAGCAGTTCCATGAACACTGAAGCTTTCTTT.

This sequence joins TRBV7-2 and TRBJ2-7; maybe TRBD1 (6 bases). Trimming removed 2 bases from V and 0 bases from J, with 8 bases in between. This CDR3 contains 14 residues. The germline CDR1 and CDR2 sequences are SGHTA and FQGNSA. The CDR3 DNA reads as TGTGCCAGCAGCTTACAGGGGACCTCCTACGAGCAGTACTTC. Translating gives CASSLQGTSYEQYF.

The genes are TRBV6-5 and TRBJ1-4, with 8 bases identical to TRBD1. The junction had 2 bases not matched to a gene; V was cut back by 4 bases and J by 4 bases. The CDR3 length is 14 residues. CDR1 is MNHEY, CDR2 SVGAGI, per germline. DNA for the CDR3: TGTGCCAGCAGTTGGGACAGGTATAATGAAAAACTGTTTTTT. Residues: CASSWDRYNEKLFF.

J is TRBJ1-1 and V is TRBV6-5; TRBD1 matches 8 bases. CDR1 is MNHEY and CDR2 is SVGAGI in the germline V gene. The J segment lost 11 bases and the V segment lost 4 bases, leaving 6 bases of the junction unmatched. The CDR3 is 12 residues long. Here the CDR3 reads CASSLDRGRAFF. CDR3 sequence (DNA): TGTGCCAGCAGTTTAGACAGGGGTAGGGCTTTCTTT.

This rearrangement joins TRBV5-6 to TRBJ2-5, with D perhaps matching TRBD1 (6 bases). The V end lost 4 bases, the J end lost 2 bases, and 9 bases lay between the germline ends. Per the germline V gene, CDR1 is SGHDT and CDR2 is YYEEEE. The length of the CDR3 is 13 residues. The CDR3 sequence: CASSVTGQETQYF. CDR3 DNA: TGTGCCAGCAGCGTGACAGGACAAGAGACCCAGTACTTC.

This clone is a singleton in its sample. The genes are TRBV30 and TRBJ2-5; the D is unclear. This CDR3 is 14 amino acids long. The V end lost 0 bases, the J end lost 5 bases, and 13 bases lay between the germline ends. Germline V gene sequence: CDR1 GTSNPN, CDR2 SVGIG (reference sequence). CDR3 bases: TGTGCCTGGAGTGTATATGGCCTTGGTGAGACCCAGTACTTC. This codes for CAWSVYGLGETQYF. The entire variable domain, with the rest obtained from reference TRBV30 and TRBJ2-5, is as follows: SQTIHQWPATLVQPVGSPLSLECTVEGTSNPNLYWYRQAAGRGLQLLFYSVGIGQISSEVPQNLSASRPQDRQFILSSKKLLLSDSGFYLCAWSVYGLGETQYFGPGTRLLVL.

This clone was seen once. V gene TRBV9 combines with J gene TRBJ1-6; weak D call: TRBD1 (6 bases). The CDR3 extends over 14 amino acids. CDR1 SGDLS and CDR2 YYNGEE come from the germline V gene. Trimming shortened V by 1 base and J by 7 bases, and 9 bases separated the two germline ends. In DNA, the CDR3 is TGTGCCAGCAGCGTATATACAGGGAATTCACCCCTCCACTTT. This codes for CASSVYTGNSPLHF.